A selection of T cell receptor beta chains follows, all from one sample in a study of blood T cell repertoires in COVID-19. Assay used: immunoSEQ multiplex PCR; TCRdb lists only in-frame clones, some missing. This table holds around 450,000 clones, about nine tenths found once. The sequenced material came from PBMCs or T cells enriched from blood (not recorded which). Receptors originate from a woman younger than 35 who had recovered from COVID-19. The CDR3 runs from the conserved cysteine through the conserved F or W. The order of the fields is V gene, clone size, CDR3 protein. Clone size is given for some rows only: seen once, a few or many times, or a class if the clone is expanded.

TRBV30 once CAWSPKPGVTQPQHF
TRBV7-9 NA CASGVRTEHAGGYTF
TRBV6-5 NA CASGRGGGETGELFF
TRBV5-1 NA CASSSGWNTEAFF
TRBV5-1 NA CASSLLGDYGYTF
TRBV2 few CASSAQGSYGYTF
TRBV18 NA CASATTRTDTQYF
TRBV20-1 once CSASGAGAIYNEQFF
TRBV12-3/TRBV12-4 NA CASSSTGQGTQYF
TRBV7-9 few CASSSPGQGYNSPLHF
TRBV5-1 NA CASSPTGVNQPQHF
TRBV5-1 NA CASSIDTGYEQYF
TRBV29-1 NA CSADPQGSGDTQYF
TRBV2 NA CASSEPFIDRGFDQPQHF
TRBV3-1/TRBV3-2 NA CASSQDMQGASGYTF
TRBV28 NA CASSFPVAEPQHF
TRBV7-9 NA CASSVTGPAGYTF
TRBV4-2 NA CASSQVVRDRTSSGNTIYF
TRBV7-9 NA CASSRDGGDGYTF
TRBV25-1 NA CASSEFGGGNTDTQYF
TRBV3-1/TRBV3-2 NA CGTSGVQETQYF
TRBV2 once CASRVGQSNTEAFF
TRBV3-1/TRBV3-2 NA CASSPRASYGYTF
TRBV28 NA CASSPVTSDYNEQFF
TRBV4-1 NA CASNPGGFRMNTEAFF
TRBV28 NA CASRYSGRSPEAFF
TRBV6-5 NA CASSRTGESNEKLFF
TRBV10-3 NA CAISEESDRGGANYGYTF
TRBV28 NA CASSPTQGGRQSPLHF
TRBV7-2 NA CASSYTGTSADTQYF
TRBV5-1 once CASSPGPIGSSVYEQYF
TRBV11-2 NA CASSSTAGGNTIYF
TRBV28 NA CASSIKGLAGGRAQYF
TRBV11-2 NA CASSFEGDREAFF
TRBV20-1 NA CSARQIYGYTF
TRBV4-1 NA CASSLEGGADGNTIYF
TRBV2 NA CASSGGQLEKLFF
TRBV5-4 NA CASSLKQGEYGYTF
TRBV30 NA CAWSVRDSDSPLHF
TRBV12-5 NA CASGTRTGRDEQYF
TRBV30 NA CAWSFGVRPEKLFF
TRBV15 NA CATSRGQPDSNQPQHF
TRBV7-9 NA CASSRGQATGTEAFF